The 25 T cell receptor beta chains given below trace back to one sample, sequenced in a study of control samples from healthy donors and cancer patients. Produced via immunoSEQ multiplex PCR; TCRdb's table is partial and in-frame only. The data hold 170,000 or so clones, with just over 90% observed a single time. The sample consisted of blood. These receptors all stem from a young man in good health.

This clone showed up just a few times. This chain uses TRBV7-6 with TRBJ2-7; D possibly corresponds to TRBD1 (6 bases). V was clipped by 5 bases and J by 3 bases, with 11 bases between them. Germline V gives CDR1 SGHVS, CDR2 FNYEAQ. This CDR3 has 13 residues. CDR3 amino acids: CASSPGHLYEQYF. CDR3 nucleotide sequence: TGTGCCAGCAGCCCGGGACACCTCTACGAGCAGTACTTC. Supplemented by reference TRBV7-6 and TRBJ2-7, the full variable domain reads GAGVSQSPRYKVTKRGQDVALRCDPISGHVSLYWYRQALGQGPEFLTYFNYEAQQDKSGLPNDRFSAERPEGSISTLTIQRTEQRDSAMYRCASSPGHLYEQYFGPGTRLTVT.

CDR3 loop: CAWIWLGELFF. Written as DNA, the CDR3 is TGTGCCTGGATTTGGCTCGGGGAGCTGTTTTTT. The V gene is TRBV30, the J gene TRBJ2-2, with no clear D. This CDR3 has 11 amino acids. Per the germline V gene, CDR1 is GTSNPN and CDR2 is SVGIG (reference sequence). V was shortened by 4 bases and J by 7 bases, with 7 bases between the two germline ends.

The chain has TRBV6-4 and TRBJ1-2; 10 bases match TRBD1. This CDR3 comprises 15 residues. Germline trimming cut 4 bases from V and 8 bases from J; bases unmatched to any gene: 10. Per the germline V gene, CDR1 is MRHNA and CDR2 is SNTAGT. CDR3 in DNA: TGTGCCAGCAGTGGCCCATTGGGACAGGGGTACGGCTACACCTTC. Translated, it gives CASSGPLGQGYGYTF.

The J gene is TRBJ1-1, the V gene TRBV19; weak D call: TRBD1 (5 bases). Per the germline V gene, CDR1 is LNHDA and CDR2 is SQIVND (reference sequence). This CDR3 comprises 14 residues. V lost 2 bases and J 4 bases, leaving 11 bases between the germline ends. The CDR3 coding sequence is TGTGCCAGTAGTATAACTGGGGGAAGCACTGAAGCTTTCTTT. Encoded protein: CASSITGGSTEAFF.

V is TRBV5-1 and J is TRBJ2-4; possibly TRBD2 for D (5 bases). Germline CDR1 SGHRS, CDR2 YFSETQ. This CDR3 is 15 amino acids long. Trimming took off 0 bases at V and 6 bases at J, with 13 bases between the two ends. The CDR3 loop reads CASSLGAERGNIQYF. The CDR3 DNA reads TGCGCCAGCAGCTTGGGAGCGGAACGAGGAAACATTCAGTACTTC.

This chain connects TRBV19 to TRBJ2-7, with D hard to call. The CDR3 runs 14 residues. V lost 1 base, J lost 2 bases, and 9 bases lay in between. The V gene's germline CDR1 is LNHDA and CDR2 SQIVND (reference sequence). CDR3 sequence: CASSIVSTAYEQYF. DNA for the CDR3: TGTGCCAGTAGTATAGTCTCCACGGCCTACGAGCAGTACTTC.

This sequence joins TRBV3-1 (or the pseudogene TRBV3-2) and TRBJ2-1, with 7 bases that match TRBD2. The trim removed 5 bases at V and 5 bases at J, leaving 15 bases unmatched. The V gene's germline CDR1 is LGHDT and CDR2 YNNKEL (reference sequence). The CDR3 spans 17 residues. The CDR3 loop reads CASSSLLVGGRNNEQFF. Here the CDR3 DNA reads TGTGCCAGCAGCTCCCTGCTAGTGGGGGGGAGAAACAATGAGCAGTTCTTC.

The chain links TRBV19 to TRBJ2-7; TRBD1 agrees at 9 bases. Germline loops: CDR1 LNHDA, CDR2 SQIVND (reference sequence). V shed 5 bases, J shed 5 bases, and the junction held 10 bases outside the gene matches. This CDR3 is 15 amino acids long. The CDR3, as DNA: TGTGCCAGTAGTGCTACAGGGGGCTATTCCCACGAGCAGTACTTC. As protein: CASSATGGYSHEQYF.

The V call is TRBV5-3, the J call TRBJ1-2, with TRBD1 identical over 8 bases. TRBV5-3 is reported as an ORF; its role is uncertain. V trimming: 0 bases; J trimming: 4 bases; junction bases outside the gene matches: 11. The length of the CDR3 is 17 residues. The CDR3 bases are TGTGCCAGAAGCTTGGTCGGCTTAACAGGGGGGTCCTATGGCTACACCTTC. This codes for CARSLVGLTGGSYGYTF.

V and J are TRBV7-2 and TRBJ1-2; perhaps TRBD1 as D (6 bases). CDR1 SGHTA and CDR2 FQGNSA come from the germline V gene. This CDR3 contains 13 residues. V shed 4 bases and J shed 13 bases, with 19 bases lying between them. In DNA, the CDR3 is TGTGCCAGCAGCTGGCGGGGGACAATTGAGGGCACCTTC. As protein: CASSWRGTIEGTF.

V and J are TRBV7-2 and TRBJ1-3, with 10 nucleotides matching TRBD1. The CDR3 sequence is 18 residues long. V shed 1 base and J 5 bases; nucleotides not matched to a gene: 11. The germline CDR1 and CDR2 sequences are SGHTA and FQGNSA. CDR3 in DNA: TGTGCCAGCAGCTTAGTGACCCCGGGACAGGGGCGTAGAAACACCATATATTTT. Its translation: CASSLVTPGQGRRNTIYF.

The V call is TRBV6-2 or TRBV6-3, the J call TRBJ2-6, with 9 bases lining up with TRBD1. Trimming removed 2 bases from V and 2 bases from J; junction bases left unmatched: 13. CDR1 and CDR2 (germline): MNHEY, SVGEGT. The CDR3 extends over 20 amino acids. The chain's CDR3 is CASSYMIPGQGVAGANVLTF. CDR3 DNA sequence: TGTGCCAGCAGTTACATGATTCCGGGACAGGGTGTTGCTGGGGCCAACGTCCTGACTTTC.

The chain recombines TRBV6-2 or TRBV6-3 with TRBJ2-1; 8 nucleotides align to TRBD2. The CDR3 contains 15 residues. Germline V gene sequence: CDR1 MNHEY, CDR2 SVGEGT. Trimming removed 4 bases from V and 0 bases from J; junction bases left unmatched: 2. The CDR3 sequence: CASSSGGASYNEQFF. In DNA form, the CDR3 reads TGTGCCAGCAGTTCCGGGGGGGCCTCCTACAATGAGCAGTTCTTC.

The chain is built from TRBV30 and TRBJ2-5, with 7 bases fitting TRBD2. With 0 bases clipped from V and 5 bases from J, the junction kept 3 bases outside the gene matches. CDR1 and CDR2 from the germline V gene are GTSNPN and SVGIG (reference sequence). The CDR3 spans 13 residues. DNA for the CDR3: TGTGCCTGGAGTGTACTAGCGATGGAGACCCAGTACTTC. It is translated as CAWSVLAMETQYF.

The chain couples TRBV7-2 to TRBJ2-3; no clear D gene. The germline V gene has CDR1 SGHTA and CDR2 FQGNSA. This CDR3 contains 13 residues. V lost 3 bases and J 2 bases, leaving 6 bases between the germline ends. The chain's CDR3 is CASSLGHTDTQYF. CDR3 coding DNA: TGTGCCAGCAGCTTGGGCCACACAGATACGCAGTATTTT.

This clone was picked up one time. The genes are TRBV5-6 and TRBJ2-7; the match to TRBD1 covers 7 bases. The CDR3 extends over 14 amino acids. Unmatched junction bases numbered 3, after V lost 0 bases and J lost 3 bases. Germline V gene lookup returns CDR1 SGHDT and CDR2 YYEEEE. CDR3 bases: TGTGCCAGCAGCTTGGGGGGACAGATCTACGAGCAGTACTTC. As protein: CASSLGGQIYEQYF.

V usage is TRBV5-5 and J usage is TRBJ2-7; D unresolved. V was cut by 2 bases and J by 0 bases, with 9 bases left in between. The germline V gene encodes CDR1 SGHKS and CDR2 YYEKEE (reference sequence). There are 14 residues in the CDR3. This CDR3 is CASSFVGGSYEQYF. For the CDR3, the DNA is TGTGCCAGCAGCTTTGTGGGCGGCTCCTACGAGCAGTACTTC.

The J gene is TRBJ1-2, the V gene TRBV27; TRBD1 is a possible D gene (6 bases). This CDR3 region has 19 residues. The germline gives CDR1 MNHEY, CDR2 SMNVEV (reference sequence). V was trimmed by 0 bases and J by 4 bases, leaving 24 bases between them. The chain's CDR3 is CASSLSLAGADHPSYGYTF. The CDR3 nucleotides are TGTGCCAGCAGTTTATCACTCGCAGGGGCCGATCATCCATCCTATGGCTACACCTTC.

The chain couples TRBV24-1 to TRBJ2-7; unclear D gene. This CDR3 is 13 amino acids long. V lost 4 bases and J lost 2, with 8 bases in between. Germline V CDR1 and CDR2: KGHDR, SFDVKD. CDR3: CATSETATYEQYF. The CDR3 nucleotides are TGTGCCACCAGTGAAACAGCAACCTACGAGCAGTACTTC.

V usage is TRBV28 and J usage is TRBJ2-7; D is possibly TRBD1 or TRBD2 (5 bases each). Trimming took 6 bases from V and 2 from J, leaving 17 bases between them. Germline CDR1 is MDHEN and CDR2 is SYDVKM. The CDR3 has 15 amino acids. This CDR3 reads CASSPGTPTPYEQYF. The CDR3 DNA reads TGTGCCAGCAGCCCCGGGACCCCTACCCCCTACGAGCAGTACTTC.

The genes are TRBV23-1 and TRBJ2-3; D uncertain. TRBV23-1 is an ORF for which the function is uncertain. The CDR3 covers 14 residues. V dropped 4 bases and J dropped 1 base, with 9 bases sitting between them. The CDR3: CASSRNGGTDTQYF. In DNA, the CDR3 is TGCGCCAGCAGTCGTAACGGAGGCACAGATACGCAGTATTTT.

V and J are TRBV11-3 and TRBJ2-2; D gene ambiguous. CDR1 is SGHNT and CDR2 is YENEEA in the germline V gene. Trimming stripped 0 bases from V and 8 bases from J, with 4 bases between. The CDR3 contains 12 residues. For the CDR3, the DNA is TGTGCCAGCAGCTTAGACTTGGGGGAGCTGTTTTTT. It translates to CASSLDLGELFF.

The J gene is TRBJ2-7, the V gene TRBV7-2, with 7 nucleotides matching TRBD1. The length of the CDR3 is 13 residues. Germline CDR1 is SGHTA and CDR2 is FQGNSA. The ends lost 2 bases at V and 5 bases at J; junction bases unmatched: 3. CDR3 in DNA: TGTGCCAGCAGCTTACACAGGGGAAACGAGCAGTACTTC. Translating it yields CASSLHRGNEQYF.

This clone has just one count. The chain employs TRBV6-5 and TRBJ2-7; D perhaps matches TRBD1 (7 bases). V shed 6 bases and J shed 6 bases, with 18 bases lying between them. Germline V gene sequence: CDR1 MNHEY, CDR2 SVGAGI. There are 14 residues in the CDR3. DNA for the CDR3: TGTGCCAGCAGGAAACCCCTTCAGGGGGGCGAGCAGTACTTC. As protein: CASRKPLQGGEQYF.

The gene calls are TRBV27 and TRBJ1-5; D gene ambiguous. CDR1 is MNHEY and CDR2 is SMNVEV in the germline V gene (reference sequence). Trimming left V 5 bases short and J 2 bases short, with 13 bases between. The CDR3 is 15 residues long. Written as DNA, the CDR3 is TGTGCCAGCAGTCCAGAGGGAGCGGGCAATCAGCCCCAGCATTTT. Translated, it gives CASSPEGAGNQPQHF.